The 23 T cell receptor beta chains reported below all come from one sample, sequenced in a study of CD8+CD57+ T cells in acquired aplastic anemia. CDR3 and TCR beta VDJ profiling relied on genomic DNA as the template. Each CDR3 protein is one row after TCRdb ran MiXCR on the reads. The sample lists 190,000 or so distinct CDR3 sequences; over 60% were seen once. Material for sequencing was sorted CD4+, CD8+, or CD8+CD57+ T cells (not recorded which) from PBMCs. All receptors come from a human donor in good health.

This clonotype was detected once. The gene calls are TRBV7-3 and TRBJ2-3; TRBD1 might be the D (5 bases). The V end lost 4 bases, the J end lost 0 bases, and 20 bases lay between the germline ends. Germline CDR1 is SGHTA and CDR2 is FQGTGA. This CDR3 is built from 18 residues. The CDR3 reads CASSSPGQAGISTDTQYF. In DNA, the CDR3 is TGTGCCAGCAGCTCGCCGGGCCAAGCAGGGATTAGCACAGATACGCAGTATTTT.

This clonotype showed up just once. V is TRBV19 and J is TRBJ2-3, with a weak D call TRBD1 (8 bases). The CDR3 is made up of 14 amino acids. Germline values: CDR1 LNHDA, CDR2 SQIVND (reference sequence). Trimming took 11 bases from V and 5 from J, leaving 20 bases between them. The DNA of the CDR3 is TGTGCCGTGGGGGGGCAGGGGGCGAGAGATACGCAGTATTTT. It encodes CAVGGQGARDTQYF.

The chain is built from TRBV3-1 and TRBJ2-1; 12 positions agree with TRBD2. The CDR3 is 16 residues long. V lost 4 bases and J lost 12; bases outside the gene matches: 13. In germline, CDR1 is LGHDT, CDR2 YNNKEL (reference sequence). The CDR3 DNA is TGTGCCAGCAGCCTTCTGACTAGCGGGAGAAGATTTGTGCAGTTCTTC. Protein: CASSLLTSGRRFVQFF.

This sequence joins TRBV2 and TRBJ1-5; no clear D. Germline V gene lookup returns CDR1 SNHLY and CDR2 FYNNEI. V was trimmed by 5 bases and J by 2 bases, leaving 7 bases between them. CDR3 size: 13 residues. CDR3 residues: CASSTDGNQPQHF. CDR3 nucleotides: TGTGCCAGCAGTACCGACGGCAATCAGCCCCAGCATTTT.

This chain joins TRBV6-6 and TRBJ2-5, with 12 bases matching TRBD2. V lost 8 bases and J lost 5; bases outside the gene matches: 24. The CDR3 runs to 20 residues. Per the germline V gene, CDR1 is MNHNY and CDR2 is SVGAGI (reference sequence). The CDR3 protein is CASGGVSWTSGTSGGETQYF. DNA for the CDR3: TGTGCCAGCGGGGGGGTGTCATGGACTAGCGGGACTTCAGGGGGGGAGACCCAGTACTTC.

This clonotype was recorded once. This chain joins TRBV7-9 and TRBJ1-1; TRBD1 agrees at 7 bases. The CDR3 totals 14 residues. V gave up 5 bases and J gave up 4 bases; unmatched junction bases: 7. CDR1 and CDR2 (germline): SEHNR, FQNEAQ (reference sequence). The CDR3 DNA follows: TGTGCCAGCAGCAGACAGGGCTTCAGCACTGAAGCTTTCTTT. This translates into CASSRQGFSTEAFF. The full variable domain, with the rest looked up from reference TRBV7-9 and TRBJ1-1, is DTGVSQNPRHKITKRGQNVTFRCDPISEHNRLYWYRQTLGQGPEFLTYFQNEAQLEKSRLLSDRFSAERPKGSFSTLEIQRTEQGDSAMYLCASSRQGFSTEAFFGQGTRLTVV.

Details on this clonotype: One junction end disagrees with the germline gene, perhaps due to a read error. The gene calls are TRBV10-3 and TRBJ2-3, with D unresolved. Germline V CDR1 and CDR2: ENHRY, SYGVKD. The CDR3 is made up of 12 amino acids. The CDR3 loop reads CAITEPPDTQYF. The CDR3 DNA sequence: TGTGCCATCACTGAGCCGCCAGATACGCAGTATTTT.

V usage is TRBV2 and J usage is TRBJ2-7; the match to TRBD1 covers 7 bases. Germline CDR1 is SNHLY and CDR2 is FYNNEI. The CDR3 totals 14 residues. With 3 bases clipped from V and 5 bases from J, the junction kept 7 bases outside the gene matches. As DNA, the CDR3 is TGTGCCAGCAGTGATAGGCAGGGGGTCAACGAGCAGTACTTC. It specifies CASSDRQGVNEQYF.

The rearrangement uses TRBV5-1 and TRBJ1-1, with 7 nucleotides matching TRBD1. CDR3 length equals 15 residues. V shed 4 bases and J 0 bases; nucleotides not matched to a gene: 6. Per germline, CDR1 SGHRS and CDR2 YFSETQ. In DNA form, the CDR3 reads TGCGCCAGCAGCCCCAGGACAGGCTTGAACACTGAAGCTTTCTTT. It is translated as CASSPRTGLNTEAFF.

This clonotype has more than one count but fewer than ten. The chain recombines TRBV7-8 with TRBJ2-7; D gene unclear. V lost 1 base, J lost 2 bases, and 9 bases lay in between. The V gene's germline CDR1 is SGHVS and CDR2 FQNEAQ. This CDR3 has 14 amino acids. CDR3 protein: CASSLEVGTYEQYF. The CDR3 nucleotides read TGTGCCAGCAGCTTAGAGGTGGGAACCTACGAGCAGTACTTC.

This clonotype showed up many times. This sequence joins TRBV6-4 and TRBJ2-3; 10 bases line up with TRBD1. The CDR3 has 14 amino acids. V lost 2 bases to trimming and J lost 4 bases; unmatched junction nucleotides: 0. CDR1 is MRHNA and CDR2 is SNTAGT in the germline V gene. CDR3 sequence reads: CASSDGQGADTQYF. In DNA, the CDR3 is TGTGCCAGCAGTGACGGACAGGGGGCAGATACGCAGTATTTT.

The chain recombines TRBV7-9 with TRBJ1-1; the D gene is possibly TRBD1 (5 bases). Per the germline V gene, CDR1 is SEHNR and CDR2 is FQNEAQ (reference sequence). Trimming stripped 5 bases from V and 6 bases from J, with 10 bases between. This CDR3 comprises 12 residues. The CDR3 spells CASSLGHPEAFF. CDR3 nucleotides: TGTGCCAGCAGCCTCGGACACCCTGAAGCTTTCTTT.

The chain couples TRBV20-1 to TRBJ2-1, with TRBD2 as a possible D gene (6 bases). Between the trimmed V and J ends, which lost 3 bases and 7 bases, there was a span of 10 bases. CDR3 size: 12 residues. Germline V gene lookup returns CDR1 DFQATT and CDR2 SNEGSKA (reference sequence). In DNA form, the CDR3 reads TGCAGTGCTAGCGGGAGAGAGAATGAGCAGTTCTTC. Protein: CSASGRENEQFF.

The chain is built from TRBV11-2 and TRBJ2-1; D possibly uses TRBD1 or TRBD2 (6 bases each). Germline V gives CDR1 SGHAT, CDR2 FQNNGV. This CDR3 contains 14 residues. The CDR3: CASLPGATYNEQFF. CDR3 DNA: TGTGCTAGTCTTCCGGGGGCAACCTACAATGAGCAGTTCTTC.

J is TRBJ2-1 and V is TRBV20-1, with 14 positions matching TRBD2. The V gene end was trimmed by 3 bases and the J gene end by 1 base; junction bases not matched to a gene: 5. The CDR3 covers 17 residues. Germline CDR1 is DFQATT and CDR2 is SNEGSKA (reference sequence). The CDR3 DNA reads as TGCAGTGCTAGGGGACTAGCGGGAGAACGATCCTACAATGAGCAGTTCTTC. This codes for CSARGLAGERSYNEQFF.

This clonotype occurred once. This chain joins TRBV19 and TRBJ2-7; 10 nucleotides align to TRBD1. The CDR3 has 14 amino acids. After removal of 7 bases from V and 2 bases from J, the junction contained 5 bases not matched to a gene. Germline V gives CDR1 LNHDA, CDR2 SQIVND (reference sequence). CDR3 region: CASKRTGGTYEQYF. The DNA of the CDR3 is TGTGCCAGTAAGAGGACAGGGGGGACCTACGAGCAGTACTTC.

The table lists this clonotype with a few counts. Here the CDR3 DNA reads TGTGCCAGCAGCCCCACTAGCGGGAAGACCTACGAGCAGTACTTC. Residues: CASSPTSGKTYEQYF. The chain combines TRBV7-8 with TRBJ2-7; 10 bases match TRBD2. The length of the CDR3 is 15 residues. V shed 5 bases, J shed 2 bases, and the junction held 6 bases outside the gene matches. Per the germline V gene, CDR1 is SGHVS and CDR2 is FQNEAQ.

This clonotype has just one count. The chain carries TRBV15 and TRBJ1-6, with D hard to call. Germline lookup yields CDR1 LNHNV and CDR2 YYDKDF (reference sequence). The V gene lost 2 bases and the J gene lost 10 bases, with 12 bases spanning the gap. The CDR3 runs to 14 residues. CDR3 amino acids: CATSRLGSGSPLHF. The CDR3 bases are TGTGCCACCAGCAGATTGGGCTCGGGGTCACCCCTCCACTTT.

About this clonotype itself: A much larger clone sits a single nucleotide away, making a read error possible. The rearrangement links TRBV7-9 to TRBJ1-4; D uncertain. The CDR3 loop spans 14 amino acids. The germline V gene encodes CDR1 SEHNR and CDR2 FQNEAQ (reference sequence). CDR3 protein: CASSQTTTNGKLFF. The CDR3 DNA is TGTGCCAGCAGCCAAACAACAACTAATGGAAAACTGTTTTTT.

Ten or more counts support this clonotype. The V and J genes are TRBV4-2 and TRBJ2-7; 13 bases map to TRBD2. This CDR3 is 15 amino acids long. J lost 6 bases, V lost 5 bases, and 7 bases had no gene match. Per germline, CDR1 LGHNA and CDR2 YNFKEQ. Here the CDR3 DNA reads TGTGCCAGCAGCTCCGGGACTAGCGGGATCTCCGAGCAGTACTTC. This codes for CASSSGTSGISEQYF.

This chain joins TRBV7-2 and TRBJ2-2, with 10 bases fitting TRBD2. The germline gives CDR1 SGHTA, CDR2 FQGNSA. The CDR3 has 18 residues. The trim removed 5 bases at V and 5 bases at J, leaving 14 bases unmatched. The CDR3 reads CASSLGLAELTWTGELFF. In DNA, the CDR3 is TGTGCCAGCAGCCTAGGACTAGCGGAGCTAACATGGACCGGGGAGCTGTTTTTT.

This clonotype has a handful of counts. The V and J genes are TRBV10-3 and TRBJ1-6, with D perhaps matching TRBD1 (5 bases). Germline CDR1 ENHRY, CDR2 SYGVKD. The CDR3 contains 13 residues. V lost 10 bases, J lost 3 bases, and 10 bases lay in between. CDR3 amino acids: CASQGNYNSPLHF. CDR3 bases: TGTGCCAGCCAGGGAAACTATAATTCACCCCTCCACTTT.

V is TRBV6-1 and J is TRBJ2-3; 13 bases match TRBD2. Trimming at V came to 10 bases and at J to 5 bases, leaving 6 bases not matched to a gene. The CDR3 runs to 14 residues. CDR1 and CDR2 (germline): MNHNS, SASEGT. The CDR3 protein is CAITTSGGLDTQYF. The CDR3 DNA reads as TGTGCCATCACGACTAGCGGGGGGCTAGATACGCAGTATTTT.